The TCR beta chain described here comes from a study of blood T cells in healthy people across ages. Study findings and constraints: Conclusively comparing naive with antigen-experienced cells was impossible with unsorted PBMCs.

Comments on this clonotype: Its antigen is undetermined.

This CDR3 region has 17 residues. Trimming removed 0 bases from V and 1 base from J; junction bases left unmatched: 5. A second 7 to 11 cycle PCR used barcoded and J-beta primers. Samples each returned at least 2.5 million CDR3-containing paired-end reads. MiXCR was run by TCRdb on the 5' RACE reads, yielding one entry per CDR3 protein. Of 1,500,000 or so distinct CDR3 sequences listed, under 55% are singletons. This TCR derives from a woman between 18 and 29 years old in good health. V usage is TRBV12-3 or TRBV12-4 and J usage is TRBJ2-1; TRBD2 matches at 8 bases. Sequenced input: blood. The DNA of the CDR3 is TGTGCCAGCAGTTTAGCGGCGGGGGGAATTTCCTACAATGAGCAGTTCTTC. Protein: CASSLAAGGISYNEQFF.